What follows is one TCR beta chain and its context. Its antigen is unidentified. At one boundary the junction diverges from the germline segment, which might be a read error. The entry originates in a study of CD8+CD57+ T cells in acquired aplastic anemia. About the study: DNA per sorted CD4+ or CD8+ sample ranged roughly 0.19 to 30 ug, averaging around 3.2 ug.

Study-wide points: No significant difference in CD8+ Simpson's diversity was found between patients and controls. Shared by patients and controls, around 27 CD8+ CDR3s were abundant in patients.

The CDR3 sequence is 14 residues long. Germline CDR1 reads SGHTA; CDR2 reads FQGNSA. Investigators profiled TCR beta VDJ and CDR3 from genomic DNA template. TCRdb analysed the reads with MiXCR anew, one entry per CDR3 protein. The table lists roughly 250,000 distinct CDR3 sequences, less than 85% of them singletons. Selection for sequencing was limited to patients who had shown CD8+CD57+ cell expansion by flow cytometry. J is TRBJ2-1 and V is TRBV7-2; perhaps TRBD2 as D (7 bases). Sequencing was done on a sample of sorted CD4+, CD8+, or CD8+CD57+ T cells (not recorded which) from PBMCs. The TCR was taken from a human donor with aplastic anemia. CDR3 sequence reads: CASRTGGGYNAQFF. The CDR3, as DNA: TGTGCCAGCAGAACTGGCGGGGGCTACAATGCGCAGTTCTTC.